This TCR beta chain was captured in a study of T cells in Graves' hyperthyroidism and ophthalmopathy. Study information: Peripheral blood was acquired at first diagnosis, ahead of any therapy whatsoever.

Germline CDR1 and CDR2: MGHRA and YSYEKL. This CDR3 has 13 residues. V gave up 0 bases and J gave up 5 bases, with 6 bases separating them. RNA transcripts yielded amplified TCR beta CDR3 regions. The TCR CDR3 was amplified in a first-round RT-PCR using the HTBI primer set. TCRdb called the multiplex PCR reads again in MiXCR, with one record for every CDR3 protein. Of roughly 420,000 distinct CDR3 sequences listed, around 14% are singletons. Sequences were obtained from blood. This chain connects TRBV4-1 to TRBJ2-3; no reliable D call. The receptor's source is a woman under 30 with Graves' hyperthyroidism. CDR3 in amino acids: CASSQDPLDTQYF. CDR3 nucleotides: TGCGCCAGCAGCCAAGACCCCTTAGATACGCAGTATTTT.